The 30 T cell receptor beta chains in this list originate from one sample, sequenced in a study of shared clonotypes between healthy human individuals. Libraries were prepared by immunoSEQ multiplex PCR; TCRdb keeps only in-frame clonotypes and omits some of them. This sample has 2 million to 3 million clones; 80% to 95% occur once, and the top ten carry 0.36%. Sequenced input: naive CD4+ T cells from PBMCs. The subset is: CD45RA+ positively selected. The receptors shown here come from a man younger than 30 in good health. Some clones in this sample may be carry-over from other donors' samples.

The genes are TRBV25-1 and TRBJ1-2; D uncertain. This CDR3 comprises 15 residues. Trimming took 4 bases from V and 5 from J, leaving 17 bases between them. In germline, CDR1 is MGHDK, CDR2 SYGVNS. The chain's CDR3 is CASSAAGGVEYGYTF. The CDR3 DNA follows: TGTGCCAGCAGTGCAGCGGGAGGAGTGGAGTATGGCTACACCTTC.

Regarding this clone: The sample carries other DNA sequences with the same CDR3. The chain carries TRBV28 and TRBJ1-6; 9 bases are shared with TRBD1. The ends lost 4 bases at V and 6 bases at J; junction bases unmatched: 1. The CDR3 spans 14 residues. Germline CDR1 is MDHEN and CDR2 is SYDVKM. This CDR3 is CASSSGQGNSPLHF. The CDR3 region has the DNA TGTGCCAGCAGTTCGGGACAGGGTAATTCACCCCTCCACTTT.

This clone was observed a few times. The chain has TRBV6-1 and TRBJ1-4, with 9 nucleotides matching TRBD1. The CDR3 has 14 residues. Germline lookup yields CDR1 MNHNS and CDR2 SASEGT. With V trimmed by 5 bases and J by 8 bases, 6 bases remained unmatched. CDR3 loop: CASSLQGAGEKLFF. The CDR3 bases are TGTGCCAGCAGTTTACAGGGGGCAGGGGAAAAACTGTTTTTT.

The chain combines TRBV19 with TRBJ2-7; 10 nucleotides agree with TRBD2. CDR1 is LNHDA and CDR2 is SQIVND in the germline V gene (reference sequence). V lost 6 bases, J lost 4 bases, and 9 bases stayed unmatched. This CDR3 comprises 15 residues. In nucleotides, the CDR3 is TGTGCCAGTAGGCGGGCCGCTAGCGGGAGTTACGAGCAGTACTTC. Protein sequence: CASRRAASGSYEQYF.

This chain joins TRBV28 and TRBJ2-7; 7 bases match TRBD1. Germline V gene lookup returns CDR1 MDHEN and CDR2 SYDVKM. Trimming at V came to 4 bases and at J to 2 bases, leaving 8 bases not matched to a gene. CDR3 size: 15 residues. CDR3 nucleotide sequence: TGTGCCAGCAGTTCCCGGACAGGTAAAGCCTACGAGCAGTACTTC. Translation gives CASSSRTGKAYEQYF.

The CDR3 DNA reads TGTGCCTGGGACTCTAGGATAGATACGCAGTATTTT. Translation gives CAWDSRIDTQYF. The gene calls are TRBV30 and TRBJ2-3; no reliable D call. The CDR3 extends over 12 amino acids. Per the germline V gene, CDR1 is GTSNPN and CDR2 is SVGIG (reference sequence). V lost 5 bases and J lost 5, with 11 bases in between.

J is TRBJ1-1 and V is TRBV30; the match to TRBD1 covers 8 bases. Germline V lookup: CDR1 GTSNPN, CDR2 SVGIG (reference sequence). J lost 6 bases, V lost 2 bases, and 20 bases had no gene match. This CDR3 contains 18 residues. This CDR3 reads CAWSTLTGGAGRVAEAFF. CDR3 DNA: TGTGCCTGGAGTACCCTTACAGGGGGAGCAGGGCGAGTCGCTGAAGCTTTCTTT.

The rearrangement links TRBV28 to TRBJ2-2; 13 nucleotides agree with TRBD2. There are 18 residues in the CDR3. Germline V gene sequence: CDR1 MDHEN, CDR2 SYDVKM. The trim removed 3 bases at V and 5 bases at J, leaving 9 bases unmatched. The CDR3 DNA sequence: TGTGCCAGCAGTTTGGTTGGACTAGCGGGAGCGAGTACCGGGGAGCTGTTTTTT. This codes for CASSLVGLAGASTGELFF. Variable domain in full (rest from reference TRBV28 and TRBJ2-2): DVKVTQSSRYLVKRTGEKVFLECVQDMDHENMFWYRQDPGLGLRLIYFSYDVKMKEKGDIPEGYSVSREKKERFSLILESASTNQTSMYLCASSLVGLAGASTGELFFGEGSRLTVL.

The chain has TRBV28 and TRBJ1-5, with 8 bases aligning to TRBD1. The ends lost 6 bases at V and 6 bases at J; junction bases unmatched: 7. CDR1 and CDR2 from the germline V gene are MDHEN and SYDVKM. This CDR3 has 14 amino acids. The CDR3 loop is CASSQTGGLQPQHF. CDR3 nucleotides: TGTGCCAGCAGCCAAACAGGGGGACTTCAGCCCCAGCATTTT.

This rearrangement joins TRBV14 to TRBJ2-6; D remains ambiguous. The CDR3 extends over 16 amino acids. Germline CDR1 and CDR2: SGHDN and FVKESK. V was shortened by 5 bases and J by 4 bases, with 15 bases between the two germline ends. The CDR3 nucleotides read TGTGCCAGCAGCTATCCCTTGGGCGTAGGGGCCAACGTCCTGACTTTC. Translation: CASSYPLGVGANVLTF.

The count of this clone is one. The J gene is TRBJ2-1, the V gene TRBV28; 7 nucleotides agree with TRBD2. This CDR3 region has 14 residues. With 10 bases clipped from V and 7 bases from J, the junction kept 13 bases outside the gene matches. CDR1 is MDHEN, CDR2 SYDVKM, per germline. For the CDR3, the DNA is TGTGCCACCACCATAGCGGGTATCGTAAATGAGCAGTTCTTC. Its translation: CATTIAGIVNEQFF.

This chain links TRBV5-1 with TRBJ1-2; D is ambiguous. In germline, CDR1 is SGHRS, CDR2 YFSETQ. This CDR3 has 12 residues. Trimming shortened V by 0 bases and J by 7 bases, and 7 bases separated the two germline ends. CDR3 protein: CASSLEASGYTF. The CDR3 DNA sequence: TGCGCCAGCAGCTTGGAAGCCAGTGGCTACACCTTC.

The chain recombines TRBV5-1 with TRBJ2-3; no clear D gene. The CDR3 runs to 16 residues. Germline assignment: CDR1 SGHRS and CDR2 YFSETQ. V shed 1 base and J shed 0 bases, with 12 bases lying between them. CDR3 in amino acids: CASSLSPGASTDTQYF. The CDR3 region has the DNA TGCGCCAGCAGCTTGTCCCCTGGCGCCAGCACAGATACGCAGTATTTT.

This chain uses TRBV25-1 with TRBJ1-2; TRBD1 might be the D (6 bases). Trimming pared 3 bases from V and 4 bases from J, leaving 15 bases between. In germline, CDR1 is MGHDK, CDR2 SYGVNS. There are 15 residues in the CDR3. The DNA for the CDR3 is TGTGCCAGCAGTGATAGGGCAGGGGAACGCTATGGCTACACCTTC. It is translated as CASSDRAGERYGYTF.

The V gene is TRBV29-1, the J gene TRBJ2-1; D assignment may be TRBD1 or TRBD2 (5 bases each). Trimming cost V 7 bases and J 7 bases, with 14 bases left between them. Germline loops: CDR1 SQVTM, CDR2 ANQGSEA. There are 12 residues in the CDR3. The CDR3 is CSDPRERNEQFF. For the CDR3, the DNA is TGCAGCGATCCCAGGGAGAGGAATGAGCAGTTCTTC.

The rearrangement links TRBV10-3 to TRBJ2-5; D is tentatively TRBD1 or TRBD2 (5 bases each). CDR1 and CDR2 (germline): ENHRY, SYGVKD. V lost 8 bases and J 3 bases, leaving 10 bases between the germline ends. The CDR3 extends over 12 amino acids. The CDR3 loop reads CAIGTLEETQYF. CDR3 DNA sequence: TGTGCCATCGGGACCTTGGAAGAGACCCAGTACTTC.

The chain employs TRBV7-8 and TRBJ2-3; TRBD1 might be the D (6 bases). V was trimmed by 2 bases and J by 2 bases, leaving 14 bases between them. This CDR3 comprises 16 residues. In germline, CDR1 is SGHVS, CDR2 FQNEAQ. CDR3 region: CASSLIGQGYTDTQYF. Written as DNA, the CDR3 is TGTGCCAGCAGCTTAATAGGTCAGGGGTACACAGATACGCAGTATTTT.

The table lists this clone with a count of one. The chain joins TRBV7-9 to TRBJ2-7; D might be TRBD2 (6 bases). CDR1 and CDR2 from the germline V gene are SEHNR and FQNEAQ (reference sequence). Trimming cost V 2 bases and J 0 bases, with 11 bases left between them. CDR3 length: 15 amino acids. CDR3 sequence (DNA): TGTGCCAGCAGCTTAATGGGGACTCCCTCCTACGAGCAGTACTTC. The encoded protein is CASSLMGTPSYEQYF.

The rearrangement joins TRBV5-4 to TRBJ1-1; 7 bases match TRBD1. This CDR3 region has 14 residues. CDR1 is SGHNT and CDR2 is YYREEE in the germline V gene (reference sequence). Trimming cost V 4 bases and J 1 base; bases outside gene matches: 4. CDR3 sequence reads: CASSLGQANTEAFF. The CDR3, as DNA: TGTGCCAGCAGCCTAGGACAGGCGAACACTGAAGCTTTCTTT.

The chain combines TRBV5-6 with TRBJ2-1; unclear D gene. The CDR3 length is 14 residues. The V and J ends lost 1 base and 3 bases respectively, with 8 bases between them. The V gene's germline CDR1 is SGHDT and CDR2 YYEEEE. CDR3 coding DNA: TGTGCCAGCAGCTTGTTTACCAGCTACAATGAGCAGTTCTTC. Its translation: CASSLFTSYNEQFF.

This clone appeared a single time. The CDR3 DNA sequence: TGCAGCGTTGTCTCGGGGGGTCATGGCTACACCTTC. Its translation is CSVVSGGHGYTF. The V gene is TRBV29-1, the J gene TRBJ1-2; D possibly corresponds to TRBD1 (5 bases). CDR3 size: 12 residues. Germline CDR1 reads SQVTM; CDR2 reads ANQGSEA. V was trimmed by 4 bases and J by 6 bases, leaving 12 bases between them.

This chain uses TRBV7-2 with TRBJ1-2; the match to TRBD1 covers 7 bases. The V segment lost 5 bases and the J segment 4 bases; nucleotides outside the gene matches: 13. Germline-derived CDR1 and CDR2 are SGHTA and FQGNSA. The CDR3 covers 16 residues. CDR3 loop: CASSPQGQAGGYGYTF. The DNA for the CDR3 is TGTGCCAGCAGCCCCCAAGGACAGGCCGGGGGCTATGGCTACACCTTC.

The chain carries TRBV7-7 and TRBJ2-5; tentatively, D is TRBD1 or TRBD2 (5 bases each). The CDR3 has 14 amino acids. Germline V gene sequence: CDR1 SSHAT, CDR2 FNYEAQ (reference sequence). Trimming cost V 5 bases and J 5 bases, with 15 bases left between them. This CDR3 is CASSPRGGLETQYF. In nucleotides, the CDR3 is TGTGCCAGCAGCCCACGTGGGGGTCTGGAGACCCAGTACTTC.

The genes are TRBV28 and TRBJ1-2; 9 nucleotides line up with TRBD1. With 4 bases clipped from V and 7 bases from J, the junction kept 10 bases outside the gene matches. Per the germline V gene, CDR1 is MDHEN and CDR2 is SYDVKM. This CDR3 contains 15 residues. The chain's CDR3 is CASSSPGQGPVGYTF. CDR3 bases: TGTGCCAGCAGTTCCCCGGGACAGGGCCCCGTTGGCTACACCTTC.

This CDR3 is CASRFLFNTEAFF. CDR3 nucleotides: TGTGCCAGCAGGTTCCTTTTTAACACTGAAGCTTTCTTT. This chain joins TRBV6-1 and TRBJ1-1; D is uncertain. Trimming stripped 6 bases from V and 2 bases from J, with 10 bases between. The germline V gene has CDR1 MNHNS and CDR2 SASEGT. The length of the CDR3 is 13 residues.

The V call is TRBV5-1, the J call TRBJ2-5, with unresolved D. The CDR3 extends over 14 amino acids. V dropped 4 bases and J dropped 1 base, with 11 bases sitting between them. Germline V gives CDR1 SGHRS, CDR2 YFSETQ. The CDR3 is CASSTLWPQETQYF. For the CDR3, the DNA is TGCGCCAGCAGCACCCTATGGCCCCAAGAGACCCAGTACTTC.

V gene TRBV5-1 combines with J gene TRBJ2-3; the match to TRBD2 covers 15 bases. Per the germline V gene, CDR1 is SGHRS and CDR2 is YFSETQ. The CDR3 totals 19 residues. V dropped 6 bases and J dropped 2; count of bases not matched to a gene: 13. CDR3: CASTSQTGTSGGNTDTQYF. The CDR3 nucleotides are TGCGCCAGCACTTCCCAGACCGGGACTAGCGGGGGGAACACAGATACGCAGTATTTT.

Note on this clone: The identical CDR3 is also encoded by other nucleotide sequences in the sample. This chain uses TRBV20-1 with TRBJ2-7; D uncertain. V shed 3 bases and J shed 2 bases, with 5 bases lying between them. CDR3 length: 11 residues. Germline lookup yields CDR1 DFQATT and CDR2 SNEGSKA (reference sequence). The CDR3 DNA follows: TGCAGTGCTAGTCGGACCTACGAGCAGTACTTC. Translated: CSASRTYEQYF.

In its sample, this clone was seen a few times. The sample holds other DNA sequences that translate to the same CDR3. CDR3 in DNA: TGCGCCAGCAGCCCGGGACAGAGCTCCTACAATGAGCAGTTCTTC. It encodes CASSPGQSSYNEQFF. The chain couples TRBV5-1 to TRBJ2-1; 7 nucleotides line up with TRBD1. The CDR3 runs 15 residues. Germline assignment: CDR1 SGHRS and CDR2 YFSETQ. J gave up 0 bases and V 4 bases, and 4 bases lay outside the gene matches.

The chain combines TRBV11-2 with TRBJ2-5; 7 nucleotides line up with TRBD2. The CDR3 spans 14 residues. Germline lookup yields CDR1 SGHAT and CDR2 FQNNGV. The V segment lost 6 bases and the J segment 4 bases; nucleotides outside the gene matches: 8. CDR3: CASRSGGVRETQYF. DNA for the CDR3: TGTGCCAGCAGGAGTGGGGGGGTGCGAGAGACCCAGTACTTC.